This is a list of T cell receptor beta chains from one sample in a study of blood T cell repertoires in COVID-19. Clones were sequenced by immunoSEQ multiplex PCR, and TCRdb holds only the in-frame ones, with some missing. The data hold 200,000 to 300,000 clones, with approximately 90% observed a single time. Sequencing was done on a sample of peripheral blood. These receptor sequences come from a middle-aged woman with acute or convalescent COVID-19. Both conserved end residues are part of each CDR3. A D gene is named only where the DNA matches it firmly. Clone size, where shown, is once, few, many, or a class for clones that have expanded.

J gene	D gene	clone size	V gene	CDR3 DNA	CDR3 protein
TRBJ1-5	NA	NA	TRBV27	TGTGCCAGCAGTCCATCGGGGGTACCCACATTATCGCAAGGCAATCAGCCCCAGCATTTT	CASSPSGVPTLSQGNQPQHF
TRBJ1-1	NA	few	TRBV19	TGTGCCAGTAGTACGTGGTGGGGGCAAAAAACTGAAGCTTTCTTT	CASSTWWGQKTEAFF
TRBJ1-2	NA	NA	TRBV30	TGTGCCTGGACCCTATCTCTCGCCATCGCTAACTATGGCTACACCTTC	CAWTLSLAIANYGYTF
TRBJ2-6	NA	NA	TRBV27	TGTGCCAGCAGGATGGCCGCGGCGCAGGGGGCCAACGTCCTGACTTTC	CASRMAAAQGANVLTF
TRBJ1-2	NA	NA	TRBV5-1	TGCGCCAGCAGCTTGAAGGGGATCTATGGCTACACCTTC	CASSLKGIYGYTF
TRBJ1-6	NA	NA	TRBV9	TGTGCCAGCAGCGTAGCAACGGGGGAGAGTAATTCACCCCTCCACTTT	CASSVATGESNSPLHF
TRBJ1-5	NA	NA	TRBV5-6	TGTGCCAGCACCAGGGGTTTGGGCAATCAGCCCCAGCATTTT	CASTRGLGNQPQHF
TRBJ1-3	TRBD1	NA	TRBV6-5	TGTGCCAGCAGGGCCAGGACAGGGGAAAACACCATATATTTT	CASRARTGENTIYF
TRBJ1-4	TRBD1	NA	TRBV6-5	TGTGCCAGCAGTTATACAGGGGGAACTAATGAAAAACTGTTTTTT	CASSYTGGTNEKLFF
TRBJ2-5	TRBD2	once	TRBV9	TGTGCCAGCAGCGCCCGCGGGGGACAAGAGACCCAGTACTTC	CASSARGGQETQYF
TRBJ1-2	NA	NA	TRBV15	TGTGCCACCAGCAGAGGGGGGGTGGGCGGTGGCTACACCTTC	CATSRGGVGGGYTF
TRBJ1-6	TRBD1	few	TRBV27	TGTGCCAGCAGTTTACGCCCGACAGGGGGTAAAAATAATTCACCCCTCCACTTT	CASSLRPTGGKNNSPLHF
TRBJ1-1	TRBD1	NA	TRBV10-3	TGTGCCATCAGGGGGACCTCCCAACAGGGGAAGGGGACTGAAGCTTTCTTT	CAIRGTSQQGKGTEAFF
TRBJ1-5	NA	NA	TRBV27	TGTGCCAGCAGTCCACTTTGGTTGGGTAGCGATCAGCCCCAGCATTTT	CASSPLWLGSDQPQHF
TRBJ1-2	TRBD1	once	TRBV19	TGTGCCAGTCGCTCGCAGGGGGCGAACTATGGCTACACCTTC	CASRSQGANYGYTF
TRBJ2-5	NA	NA	TRBV3-1/TRBV3-2	TGTGCCAGCAGCCAGGCCCGGACAGCGCGGGAGACCCAGTACTTC	CASSQARTARETQYF
TRBJ2-3	NA	NA	TRBV15	TGTGCCACCAGCAGAGATCTAGGTAGCGTGAATACGCAGTATTTT	CATSRDLGSVNTQYF